Sequencing of this TCR beta chain was carried out in a study of beta chain features in type 1 diabetes. Sorted cells reached over 95% purity in every population. As regards this clone: Its specificity is not known.

Investigators reverse transcribed all isolated RNA, so they sequenced expressed TCRB transcripts. Clones were sequenced by immunoSEQ multiplex PCR, and TCRdb holds only the in-frame ones, with some missing. The sample has about 150,000 clones; 8.5% to 12% are singletons. Regarding the study as a whole: Insertions were fewer and deletions more numerous at VDJ junctions in type 1 diabetes patients. In cDNA sequencing, cells with high TCR expression could be over-represented.

Germline CDR1 is SGHNT and CDR2 is YYREEE (reference sequence). V lost 5 bases and J lost 2; bases outside the gene matches: 11. The CDR3 has 17 residues. The receptor was isolated from a man aged 18 to 35 in good health. The source material was naive CD4+ T cells from blood. V is TRBV5-4 and J is TRBJ2-3, with 10 bases identical to TRBD2. The CDR3 DNA follows: TGTGCCAGCAGTAAATATTTAGCGGGGGGATTCACAGATACGCAGTATTTT. The encoded protein is CASSKYLAGGFTDTQYF.